This T cell receptor beta chain derives from a study of T cells after posttransplantation cyclophosphamide. The related graft donor's blood sample was taken on the day of bone marrow donation. Study-wide findings and caveats: Blood and skin or GI T cell repertoires showed limited TRB overlap. Later blood repertoires were often dominated by clones from the donor CD8+ memory compartment.

TCRdb's table, derived via immunoSEQ multiplex PCR, lists solely in-frame clones and lacks some. This sample yields around 66,000 clones, of which about 93% are seen a single time; under 3% belongs to the top ten. Concerning this clone: Its antigen remains unidentified.

The CDR3 extends over 15 amino acids. Trimming removed 7 bases from V and 0 bases from J, with 13 bases in between. Germline V gene sequence: CDR1 GTSNPN, CDR2 SVGIG (reference sequence). This chain joins TRBV30 and TRBJ2-6, with D perhaps TRBD1 (5 bases). This TCR came from a woman aged 25 to 39 in good health and a related stem cell transplant donor. The sequenced sample consisted of PBMCs. CDR3 DNA sequence: TGTGCCTTACGGCAGGGAACCTCTGGGGCCAACGTCCTGACTTTC. Translation gives CALRQGTSGANVLTF.